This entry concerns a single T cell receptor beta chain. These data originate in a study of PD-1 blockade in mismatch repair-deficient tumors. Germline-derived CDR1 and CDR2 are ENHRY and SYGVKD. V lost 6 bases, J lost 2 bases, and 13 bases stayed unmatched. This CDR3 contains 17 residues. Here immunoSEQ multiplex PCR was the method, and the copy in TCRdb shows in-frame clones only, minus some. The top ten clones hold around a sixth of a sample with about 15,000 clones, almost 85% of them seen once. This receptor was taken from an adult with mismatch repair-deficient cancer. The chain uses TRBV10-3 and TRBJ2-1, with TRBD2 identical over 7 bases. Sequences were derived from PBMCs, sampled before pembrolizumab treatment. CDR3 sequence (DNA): TGTGCCATCAGCGGTGAGGTATGGGGGAGGGCCTACAATGAGCAGTTCTTC. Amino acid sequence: CAISGEVWGRAYNEQFF.